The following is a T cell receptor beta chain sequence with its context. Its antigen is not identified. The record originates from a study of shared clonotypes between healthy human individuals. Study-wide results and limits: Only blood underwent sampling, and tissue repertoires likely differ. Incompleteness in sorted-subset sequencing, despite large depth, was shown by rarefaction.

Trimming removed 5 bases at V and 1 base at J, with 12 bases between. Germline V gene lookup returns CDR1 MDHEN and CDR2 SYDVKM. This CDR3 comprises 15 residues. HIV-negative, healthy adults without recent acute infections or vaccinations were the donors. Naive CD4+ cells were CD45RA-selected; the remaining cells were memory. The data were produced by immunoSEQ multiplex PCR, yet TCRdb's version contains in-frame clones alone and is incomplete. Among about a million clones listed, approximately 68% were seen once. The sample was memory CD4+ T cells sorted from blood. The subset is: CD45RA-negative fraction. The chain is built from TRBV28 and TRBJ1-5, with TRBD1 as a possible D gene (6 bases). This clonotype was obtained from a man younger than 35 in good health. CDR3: CASSKKTGSNQPQHF. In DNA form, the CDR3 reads TGTGCCAGCAGTAAAAAGACAGGAAGCAATCAGCCCCAGCATTTT.